This T cell receptor beta chain was profiled in a study of blood T cells in healthy people across ages (dated by TCRdb to between 2014 and 2016). General notes on the study: In model experiments, template switching captured about one uniquely barcoded TCR beta cDNA molecule for every two T cells. For two donors (one aged 18 to 29 and one aged 80 or older), the study analyzed two additional independent replicas of 1 million unique cDNA reads from the same blood draw. Donors of different ages were randomly distributed across sequencing lanes to avoid experimental bias. Using deep sequencing normalized with unique cDNA molecular identifiers, the study measured how TCR beta repertoire diversity changes with age. The donors were divided into four age groups: young (average about 16 years), middle-aged (around 37), aged (approximately 62) and long-lived (about 90). Study-wide conclusions, independent of this receptor: There was a strong correlation between observed TCR beta diversity and the percentage of naive T cells measured by flow cytometry. Observed TCR beta diversity per million T cells fell roughly linearly with age, and a significant reduction was already apparent by age around 39. The CMV infection status of donors was not known, potentially confounding age-related changes in expanded clonotypes. Estimates of total diversity based on one million sequenced T cells were regarded as lower bounds and as underestimates. Compared with the aged group, the long-lived group had more naive CD4+ T cells, fewer expanded clones and increased TCR diversity, a pattern suggesting age selection. Bulk unsorted PBMC profiling prevented conclusive comparison of naive and antigen-experienced compartments.

With termini counted, the CDR3 has 14 amino acids. The entry retains the CDR3 DNA only, 42 bases that are in frame from base 1. Per the germline V gene, ENHRY is the CDR1 and SYGVKD is the CDR2. The V and J ends are trimmed by 6 bases and 0 bases, leaving 11 bases between them. The approximately 40 donors, aged about 6 to 95 years, were systemically healthy Caucasian individuals from Russia. Each donor gave ten milliliters of peripheral blood, collected into EDTA-treated Vacutainer tubes. Ficoll-Paque density-gradient centrifugation was used to isolate PBMCs, with at least 7 million per sample. Total RNA was extracted from PBMCs with Trizol reagent, with at least 6 micrograms obtained per sample. The percentages of naive CD45RAhigh/CD27high T cells were determined by flow cytometry on a PBMC aliquot from every donor. The library relied on 5' RACE. A second PCR of roughly 6 to 11 cycles was run with a J-beta primer mix and a sample-barcoded 5' primer. A unique molecular identifier was introduced onto each TCR beta cDNA molecule by a template-switch 5' adaptor carrying 12 random nucleotides. Each sample yielded at least 2.5 million CDR3-containing paired-end reads. All of the RNA was converted into first-strand cDNA using the Mint cDNA synthesis kit, with a TRBC-specific oligonucleotide serving as the primer. After uracil-DNA glycosylase treatment, a first 18-cycle PCR used universal primers M1SS and BC2_uni_R on all cDNA. From the authors' description of their analysis: For normalization, 1 million high-quality reads, each with a distinct molecular identifier, were randomly selected from each sample. Reads sharing molecular identifiers were discarded rather than binned into consensus sequences. MiTCR, run with a Q25 quality threshold and the strictest error-elimination algorithm, handled CDR3 identification, clonotype clustering and error correction. A nonparametric unseen species model with Euler transformation was used to estimate a lower bound on total TCR beta diversity. In TCRdb, the public reads were trimmed at Q25 with fastp and aligned with MiXCR, with productive beta chains retained. Every entry covers one CDR3 protein and lists the most common genes and DNA from its rows. The authors' filters were not applied to this entry. This sample lists 1.5 million to 2 million distinct CDR3 sequences; more than 35% were detected once. The ten most abundant clones make up approximately 22% of the sample.

On this clonotype itself: There is no known antigen for this receptor. Given the absence of the conserved phenylalanine or tryptophan at the CDR3 end, a read error is likely.

This TCR was recovered from a human donor in good health. This chain is built from TRBV10-3 and TRBJ1-1, with TRBD1 tentatively as D gene (5 bases match). The material sequenced was blood. The DNA sequence is given as TGTGCCATCAGACGGGACGTAGTGAACACTGAAGCTTTCTCT. This yields the protein CAIRRDVVNTEAFS.